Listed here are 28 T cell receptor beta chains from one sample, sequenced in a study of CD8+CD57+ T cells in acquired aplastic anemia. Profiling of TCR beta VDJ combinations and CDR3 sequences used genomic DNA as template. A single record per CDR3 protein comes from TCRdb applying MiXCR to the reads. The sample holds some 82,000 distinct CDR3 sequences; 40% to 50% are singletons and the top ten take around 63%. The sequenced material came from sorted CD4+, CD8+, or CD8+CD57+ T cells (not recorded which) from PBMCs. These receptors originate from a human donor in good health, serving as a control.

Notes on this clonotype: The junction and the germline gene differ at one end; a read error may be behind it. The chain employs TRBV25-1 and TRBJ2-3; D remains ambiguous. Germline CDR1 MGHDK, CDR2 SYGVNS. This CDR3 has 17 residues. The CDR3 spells CASSPLIGPQRPDMQYF. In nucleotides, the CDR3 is TGTGCCAGCAGCCCGTTGATCGGCCCTCAACGGCCAGATATGCAGTATTTT.

This chain's CDR3 is CASSLDRDYEQFF. CDR3 nucleotides: TGTGCCAGCAGCTTAGACAGGGATTATGAGCAGTTCTTC. The V call is TRBV5-4, the J call TRBJ2-1; 7 nucleotides agree with TRBD1. This CDR3 spans 13 amino acids. The germline V gene has CDR1 SGHNT and CDR2 YYREEE (reference sequence). Trimming cost V 2 bases and J 8 bases; bases outside gene matches: 4. Full variable domain (remainder filled in from reference TRBV5-4 and TRBJ2-1): ETGVTQSPTHLIKTRGQQVTLRCSSQSGHNTVSWYQQALGQGPQFIFQYYREEENGRGNFPPRFSGLQFPNYSSELNVNALELDDSALYLCASSLDRDYEQFFGPGTRLTVL.

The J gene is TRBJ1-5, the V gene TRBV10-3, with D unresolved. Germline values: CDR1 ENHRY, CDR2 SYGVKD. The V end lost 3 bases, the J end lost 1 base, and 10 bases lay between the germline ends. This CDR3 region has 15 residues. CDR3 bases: TGTGCCATCAGTGAATCCGGGGAGAGCAATCAGCCCCAGCATTTT. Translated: CAISESGESNQPQHF.

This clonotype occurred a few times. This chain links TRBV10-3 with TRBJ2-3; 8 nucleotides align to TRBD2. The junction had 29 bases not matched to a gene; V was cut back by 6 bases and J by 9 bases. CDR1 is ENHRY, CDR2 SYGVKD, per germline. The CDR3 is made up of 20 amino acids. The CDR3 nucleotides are TGTGCCATCAGGGAGCGGGAGCAAAAATCGACAAACTACCGCACAGGCACGCAGTATTTT. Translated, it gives CAIREREQKSTNYRTGTQYF.

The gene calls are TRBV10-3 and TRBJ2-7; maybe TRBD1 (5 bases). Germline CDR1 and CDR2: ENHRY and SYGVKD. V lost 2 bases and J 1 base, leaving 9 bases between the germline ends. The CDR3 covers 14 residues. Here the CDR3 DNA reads TGTGCCATCAGTGAGGGGGCAGGGTCCTACGAGCAGTACTTC. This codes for CAISEGAGSYEQYF.

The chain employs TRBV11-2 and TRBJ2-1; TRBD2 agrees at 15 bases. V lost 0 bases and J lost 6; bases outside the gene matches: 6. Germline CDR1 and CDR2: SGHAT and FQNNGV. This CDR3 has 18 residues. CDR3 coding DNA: TGTGCCAGCAGCTTAGATGGGACTAGCGGGAGGTCCGGCAATGAGCAGTTCTTC. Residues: CASSLDGTSGRSGNEQFF.

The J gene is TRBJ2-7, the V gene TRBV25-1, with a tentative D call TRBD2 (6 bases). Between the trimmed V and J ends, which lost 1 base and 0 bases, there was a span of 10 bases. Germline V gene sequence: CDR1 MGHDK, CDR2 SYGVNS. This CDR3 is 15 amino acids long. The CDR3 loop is CASSELGGSSYEQYF. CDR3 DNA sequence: TGTGCCAGCAGTGAATTGGGGGGAAGCTCCTACGAGCAGTACTTC.

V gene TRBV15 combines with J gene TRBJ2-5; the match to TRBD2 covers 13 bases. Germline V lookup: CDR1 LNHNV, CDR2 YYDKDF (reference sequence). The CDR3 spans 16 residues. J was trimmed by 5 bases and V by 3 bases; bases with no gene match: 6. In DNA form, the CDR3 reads TGTGCCACCAGCAGGTCAGGACTAGCGGGAGCGGAGACCCAGTACTTC. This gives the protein CATSRSGLAGAETQYF.

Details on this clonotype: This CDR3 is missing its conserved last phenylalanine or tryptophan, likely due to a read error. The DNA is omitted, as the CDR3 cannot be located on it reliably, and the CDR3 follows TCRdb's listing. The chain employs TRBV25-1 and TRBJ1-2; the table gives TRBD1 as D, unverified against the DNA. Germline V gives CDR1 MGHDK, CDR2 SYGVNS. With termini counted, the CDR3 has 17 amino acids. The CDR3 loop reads CASRALVGQGLGYGCTL.

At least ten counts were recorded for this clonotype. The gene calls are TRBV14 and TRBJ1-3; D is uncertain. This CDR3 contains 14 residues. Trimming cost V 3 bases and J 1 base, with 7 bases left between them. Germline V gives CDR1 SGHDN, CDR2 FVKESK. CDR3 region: CASSHWGSGNTIYF. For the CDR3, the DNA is TGTGCCAGCAGCCATTGGGGATCTGGAAACACCATATATTTT.

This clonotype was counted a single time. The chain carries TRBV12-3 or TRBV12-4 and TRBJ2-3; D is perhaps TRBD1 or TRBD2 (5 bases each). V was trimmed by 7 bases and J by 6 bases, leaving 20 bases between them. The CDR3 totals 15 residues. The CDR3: CASTPRDEVVDTQYF. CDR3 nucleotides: TGTGCCAGCACCCCTCGGGACGAGGTTGTGGATACGCAGTATTTT.

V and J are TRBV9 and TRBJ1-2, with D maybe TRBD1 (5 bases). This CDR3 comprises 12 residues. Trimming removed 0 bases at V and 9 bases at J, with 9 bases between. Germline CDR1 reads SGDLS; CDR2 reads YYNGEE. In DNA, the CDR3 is TGTGCCAGCAGCGTAGGGGCGGGGCGCTACACCTTC. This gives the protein CASSVGAGRYTF.

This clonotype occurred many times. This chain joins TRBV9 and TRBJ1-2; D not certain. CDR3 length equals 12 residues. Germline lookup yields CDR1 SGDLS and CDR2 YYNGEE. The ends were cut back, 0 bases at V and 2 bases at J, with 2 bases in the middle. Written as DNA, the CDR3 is TGTGCCAGCAGCGTAGACAACTATGGCTACACCTTC. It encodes CASSVDNYGYTF.

CDR3 in amino acids: CATSEPGARYTF. For the CDR3, the DNA is TGTGCCACCAGTGAACCGGGGGCCCGCTACACCTTC. This chain joins TRBV24-1 and TRBJ1-2; weak D call: TRBD1 (6 bases). The CDR3 extends over 12 amino acids. V was cut by 4 bases and J by 9 bases, with 11 bases left in between. The germline V gene has CDR1 KGHDR and CDR2 SFDVKD.

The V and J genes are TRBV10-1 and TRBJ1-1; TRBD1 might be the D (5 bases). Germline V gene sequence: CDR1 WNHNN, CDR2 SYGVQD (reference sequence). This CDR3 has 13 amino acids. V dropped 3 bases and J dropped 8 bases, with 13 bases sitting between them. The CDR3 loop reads CASSDSDTLEAFF. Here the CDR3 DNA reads TGCGCCAGCAGTGACTCGGACACGTTAGAAGCTTTCTTT.

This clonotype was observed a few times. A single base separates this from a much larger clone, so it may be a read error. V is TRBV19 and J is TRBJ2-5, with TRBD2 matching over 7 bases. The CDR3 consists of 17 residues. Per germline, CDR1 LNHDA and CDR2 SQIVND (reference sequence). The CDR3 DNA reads TGTGCCACTAGTATAGTTCCGGCTAGCGGAGAACAAGAGACCCAGTACTTC. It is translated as CATSIVPASGEQETQYF.

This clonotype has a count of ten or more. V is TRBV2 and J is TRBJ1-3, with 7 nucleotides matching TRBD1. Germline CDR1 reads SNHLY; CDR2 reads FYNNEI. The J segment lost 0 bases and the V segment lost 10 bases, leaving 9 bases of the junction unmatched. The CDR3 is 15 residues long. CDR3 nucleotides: TGTGCCACTCGACTCGGGACAGTCTCTGGAAACACCATATATTTT. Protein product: CATRLGTVSGNTIYF.

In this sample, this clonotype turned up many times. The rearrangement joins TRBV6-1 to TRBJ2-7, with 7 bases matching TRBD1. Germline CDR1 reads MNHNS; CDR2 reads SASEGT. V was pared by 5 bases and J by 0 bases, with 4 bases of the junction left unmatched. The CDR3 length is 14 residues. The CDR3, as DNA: TGTGCCAGCAGTACTGGACAGGCCTCCTACGAGCAGTACTTC. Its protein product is CASSTGQASYEQYF.

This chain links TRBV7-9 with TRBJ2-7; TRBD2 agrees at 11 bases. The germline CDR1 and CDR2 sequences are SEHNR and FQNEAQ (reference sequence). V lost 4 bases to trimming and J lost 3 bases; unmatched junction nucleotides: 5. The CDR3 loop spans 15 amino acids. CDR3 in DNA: TGTGCCAGCAGCTCTAGACTAGCGGGGAACTACGAGCAGTACTTC. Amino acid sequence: CASSSRLAGNYEQYF.

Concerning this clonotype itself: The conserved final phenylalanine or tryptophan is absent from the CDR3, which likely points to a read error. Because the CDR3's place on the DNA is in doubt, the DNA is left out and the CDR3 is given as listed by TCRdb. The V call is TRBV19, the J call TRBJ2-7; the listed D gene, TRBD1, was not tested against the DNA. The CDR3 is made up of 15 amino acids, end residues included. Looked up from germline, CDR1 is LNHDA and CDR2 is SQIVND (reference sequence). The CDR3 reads CASSLDRSGFYERYL.

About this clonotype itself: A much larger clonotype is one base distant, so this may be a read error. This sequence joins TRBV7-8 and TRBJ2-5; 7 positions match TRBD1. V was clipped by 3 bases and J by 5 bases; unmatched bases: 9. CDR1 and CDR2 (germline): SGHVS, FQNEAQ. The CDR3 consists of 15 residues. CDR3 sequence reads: CASSFGDRAAETQYF. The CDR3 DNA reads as TGTGCCAGCAGCTTCGGAGACAGGGCTGCGGAGACCCAGTACTTC.

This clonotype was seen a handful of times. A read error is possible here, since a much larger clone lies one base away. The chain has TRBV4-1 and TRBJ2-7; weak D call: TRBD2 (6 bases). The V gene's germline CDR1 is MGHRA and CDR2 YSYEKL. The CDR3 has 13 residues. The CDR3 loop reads CASSPGVTYEQHF. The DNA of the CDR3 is TGCGCCAGCAGTCCGGGGGTAACCTACGAGCAGCACTTC.

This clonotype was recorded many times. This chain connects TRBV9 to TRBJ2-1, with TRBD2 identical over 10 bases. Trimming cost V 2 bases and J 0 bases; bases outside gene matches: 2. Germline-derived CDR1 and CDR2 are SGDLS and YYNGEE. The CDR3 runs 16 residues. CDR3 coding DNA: TGTGCCAGCAGCGTTAGCGGGGGGAGCTCCTACAATGAGCAGTTCTTC. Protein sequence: CASSVSGGSSYNEQFF.

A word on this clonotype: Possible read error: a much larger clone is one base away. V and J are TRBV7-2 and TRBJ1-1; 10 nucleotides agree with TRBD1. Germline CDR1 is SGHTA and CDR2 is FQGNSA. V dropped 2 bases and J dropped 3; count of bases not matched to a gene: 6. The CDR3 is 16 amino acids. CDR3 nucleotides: TGTGCCAGCAGCTTATGGGGACAGGGGACAGACACTGAAGCTTTCTTT. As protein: CASSLWGQGTDTEAFF.

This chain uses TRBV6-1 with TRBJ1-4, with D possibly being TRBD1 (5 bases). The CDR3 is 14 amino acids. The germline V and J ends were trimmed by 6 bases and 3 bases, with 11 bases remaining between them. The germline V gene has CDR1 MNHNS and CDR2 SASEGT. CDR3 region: CASRGLMANEKLFF. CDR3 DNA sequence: TGTGCCAGCAGGGGGCTAATGGCTAATGAAAAACTGTTTTTT.

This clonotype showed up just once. CDR3 coding DNA: TGCGCCAGCAGTGATTTGCGGGAGCAGCTGGAGACCCAGTACTTC. Protein sequence: CASSDLREQLETQYF. This chain uses TRBV10-1 with TRBJ2-5; 7 nucleotides match TRBD2. The V segment lost 3 bases and the J segment 5 bases; nucleotides outside the gene matches: 9. The CDR3 consists of 15 residues. CDR1 is WNHNN, CDR2 SYGVQD, per germline (reference sequence).

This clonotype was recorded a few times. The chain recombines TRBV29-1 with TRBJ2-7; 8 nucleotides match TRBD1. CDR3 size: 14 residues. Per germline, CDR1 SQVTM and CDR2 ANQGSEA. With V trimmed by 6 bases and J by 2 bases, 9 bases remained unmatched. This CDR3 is CSVLMAGGTYEQYF. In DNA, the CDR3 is TGCAGCGTGCTGATGGCAGGGGGCACCTACGAGCAGTACTTC.

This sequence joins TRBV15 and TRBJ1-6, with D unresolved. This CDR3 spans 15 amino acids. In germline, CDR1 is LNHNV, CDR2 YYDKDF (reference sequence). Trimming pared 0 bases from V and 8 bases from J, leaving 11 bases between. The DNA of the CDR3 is TGTGCCACCAGCAGAGATCCGGGGTCCCATTCACCCCTCCACTTT. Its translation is CATSRDPGSHSPLHF.